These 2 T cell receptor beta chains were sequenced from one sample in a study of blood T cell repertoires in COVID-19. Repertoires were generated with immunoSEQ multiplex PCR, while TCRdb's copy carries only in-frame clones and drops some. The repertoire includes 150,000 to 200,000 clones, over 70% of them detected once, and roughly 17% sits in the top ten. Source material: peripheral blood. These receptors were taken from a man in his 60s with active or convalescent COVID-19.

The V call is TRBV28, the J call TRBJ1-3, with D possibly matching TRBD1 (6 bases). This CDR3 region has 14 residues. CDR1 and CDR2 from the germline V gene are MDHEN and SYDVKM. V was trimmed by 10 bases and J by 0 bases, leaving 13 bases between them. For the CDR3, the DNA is TGTGCCACCCAGGGGACCTACTCTGGAAACACCATATATTTT. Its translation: CATQGTYSGNTIYF.

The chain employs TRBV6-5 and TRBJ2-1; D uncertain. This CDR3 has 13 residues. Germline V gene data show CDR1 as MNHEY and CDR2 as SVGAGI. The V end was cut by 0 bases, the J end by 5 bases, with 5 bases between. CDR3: CASSYSRDNEQFF. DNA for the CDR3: TGTGCCAGCAGTTACTCTCGGGACAATGAGCAGTTCTTC.